This passage covers 20 T cell receptor beta chains from one sample sequenced in a study of blood T cell repertoires in COVID-19. TCRdb keeps only in-frame clones here, not all; method: immunoSEQ multiplex PCR. The table records 85,000 to 95,000 clones, roughly 89% of them present only once. The specimen was peripheral blood. Receptor source: a man between 60 and 75 years old with COVID-19, enrolled during active disease.

The chain links TRBV7-8 to TRBJ1-5; TRBD1 matches at 7 bases. V lost 3 bases and J lost 3; bases outside the gene matches: 5. Germline assignment: CDR1 SGHVS and CDR2 FQNEAQ. The CDR3 sequence is 15 residues long. The CDR3 region is CASSLEQGYNQPQHF. The DNA for the CDR3 is TGTGCCAGCAGCTTGGAACAGGGGTACAATCAGCCCCAGCATTTT. Drawing the rest from reference TRBV7-8 and TRBJ1-5, the complete variable domain is GAGVSQSPRYKVAKRGQDVALRCDPISGHVSLFWYQQALGQGPEFLTYFQNEAQLDKSGLPSDRFFAERPEGSVSTLKIQRTQQEDSAVYLCASSLEQGYNQPQHFGDGTRLSIL.

The chain has TRBV5-1 and TRBJ2-1, with 11 bases that match TRBD2. The CDR3 has 16 amino acids. The V gene's germline CDR1 is SGHRS and CDR2 YFSETQ. The J segment lost 6 bases and the V segment lost 1 base, leaving 6 bases of the junction unmatched. The CDR3 is CASSLLLAGVTNEQFF. The CDR3 nucleotides are TGCGCCAGCAGCTTGCTACTAGCGGGAGTAACCAATGAGCAGTTCTTC.

The chain joins TRBV28 to TRBJ1-3; 8 bases agree with TRBD1. From germline, CDR1 is MDHEN and CDR2 SYDVKM. V trimming: 8 bases; J trimming: 0 bases; junction bases outside the gene matches: 6. The CDR3 contains 15 residues. CDR3 bases: TGTGCCAGCTCGCAGGGGGCCGGCTCTGGAAACACCATATATTTT. Encoded protein: CASSQGAGSGNTIYF.

The chain employs TRBV6-1 and TRBJ1-5; no clear D gene. Trimming removed 2 bases at V and 5 bases at J, with 10 bases between. The CDR3 runs to 14 residues. Germline loops: CDR1 MNHNS, CDR2 SASEGT. The CDR3 nucleotides are TGTGCCAGCAGTGAATCCCGGAGGGATCAGCCCCAGCATTTT. Its translation: CASSESRRDQPQHF.

V and J are TRBV7-2 and TRBJ1-2; D may be TRBD1 (5 bases). The V gene lost 5 bases and the J gene lost 0 bases, with 10 bases spanning the gap. The CDR3 contains 14 residues. CDR1 SGHTA and CDR2 FQGNSA come from the germline V gene. CDR3 nucleotide sequence: TGTGCCAGCAGCAGGGGCAGGACTAACTATGGCTACACCTTC. Protein: CASSRGRTNYGYTF.

J is TRBJ2-7 and V is TRBV19; the D gene is possibly TRBD2 (6 bases). This CDR3 has 15 amino acids. Trimming took 2 bases from V and 2 from J, leaving 13 bases between them. Germline assignment: CDR1 LNHDA and CDR2 SQIVND (reference sequence). This CDR3 reads CASSITFAGTYEQYF. CDR3 DNA: TGTGCCAGTAGTATAACATTCGCGGGGACCTACGAGCAGTACTTC.

V gene TRBV30 combines with J gene TRBJ2-3, with 7 bases matching TRBD2. With 3 bases clipped from V and 10 bases from J, the junction kept 4 bases outside the gene matches. Germline CDR1 reads GTSNPN; CDR2 reads SVGIG (reference sequence). The length of the CDR3 is 11 residues. CDR3 amino acids: CAWRGTKAQYF. The CDR3 DNA sequence: TGTGCCTGGAGGGGGACTAAGGCGCAGTATTTT.

The chain couples TRBV6-2 or TRBV6-3 to TRBJ1-2, with 9 bases matching TRBD1. The CDR3 is 15 residues long. Germline lookup yields CDR1 MNHEY and CDR2 SVGEGT. The V gene end was trimmed by 4 bases and the J gene end by 4 bases; junction bases not matched to a gene: 7. The CDR3 DNA reads as TGTGCCAGCAGTTCCCTCGGGACAGGGATCTATGGCTACACCTTC. It encodes CASSSLGTGIYGYTF.

V is TRBV28 and J is TRBJ1-5, with 7 bases identical to TRBD1. The CDR3 runs 14 residues. Germline V lookup: CDR1 MDHEN, CDR2 SYDVKM. With V trimmed by 6 bases and J by 2 bases, 4 bases remained unmatched. DNA of the CDR3: TGTGCCAGCAGCTCAGGGGGACGCAATCAGCCCCAGCATTTT. This translates into CASSSGGRNQPQHF.

The chain employs TRBV7-2 and TRBJ2-7, with 10 bases fitting TRBD2. This CDR3 is 15 amino acids long. Germline values: CDR1 SGHTA, CDR2 FQGNSA. The V gene end was trimmed by 5 bases and the J gene end by 4 bases; junction bases not matched to a gene: 8. CDR3 DNA: TGTGCCAGCAGCCTCCTAGCGGGAGTGGGATACGAGCAGTACTTC. It is translated as CASSLLAGVGYEQYF.

This clone has just one count. V is TRBV7-9 and J is TRBJ1-5; D gene ambiguous. The CDR3 has 14 amino acids. The germline V gene has CDR1 SEHNR and CDR2 FQNEAQ (reference sequence). V was clipped by 2 bases and J by 6 bases, with 11 bases between them. The CDR3 loop reads CASSLTGSGQPQHF. The CDR3 DNA is TGTGCCAGCAGCTTAACGGGGTCCGGTCAGCCCCAGCATTTT.

V is TRBV18 and J is TRBJ2-1; 11 bases are shared with TRBD2. This CDR3 region has 15 residues. Germline V CDR1 and CDR2: KGHSH, LQKENI. V lost 3 bases and J lost 4; bases outside the gene matches: 2. CDR3 protein: CASSPGLADYNEQFF. CDR3 coding DNA: TGTGCCAGCTCACCGGGACTAGCGGATTACAATGAGCAGTTCTTC.

The V call is TRBV4-1, the J call TRBJ2-7, with 10 bases aligning to TRBD2. The V segment lost 3 bases and the J segment 6 bases; nucleotides outside the gene matches: 8. The CDR3 contains 15 residues. Germline V gene data show CDR1 as MGHRA and CDR2 as YSYEKL. The CDR3 bases are TGCGCCAGCAGCCAGCTCGGGACTAGCGTGCGCGAGCAGTACTTC. Translating it yields CASSQLGTSVREQYF.

The chain links TRBV4-1 to TRBJ2-7, with D possibly being TRBD1 (5 bases). V was trimmed by 0 bases and J by 3 bases, leaving 12 bases between them. CDR3 length: 15 amino acids. Per the germline V gene, CDR1 is MGHRA and CDR2 is YSYEKL. As DNA, the CDR3 is TGCGCCAGCAGCCAAGAACTCCAGGGAAACTACGAGCAGTACTTC. It specifies CASSQELQGNYEQYF.

The chain has TRBV7-7 and TRBJ2-2; a weak D match, TRBD2 (5 bases). CDR1 and CDR2 (germline): SSHAT, FNYEAQ (reference sequence). The CDR3 consists of 14 residues. The V end was cut by 1 base, the J end by 7 bases, with 10 bases between. The CDR3 reads CASSLVLGSGELFF. In DNA, the CDR3 is TGTGCCAGCAGCTTAGTTCTGGGGAGCGGGGAGCTGTTTTTT.

The chain combines TRBV5-1 with TRBJ2-3, with D tentatively TRBD2 (5 bases). CDR3 length: 15 residues. CDR1 is SGHRS and CDR2 is YFSETQ in the germline V gene. With 7 bases removed from V and 0 bases from J, the gap between germline ends came to 15 bases. CDR3 sequence reads: CASCYERISTDTQYF. In nucleotides, the CDR3 is TGCGCCAGCTGTTACGAGCGGATTAGCACAGATACGCAGTATTTT.

The V gene is TRBV18, the J gene TRBJ2-7; TRBD2 matches at 8 bases. The V segment lost 0 bases and the J segment 3 bases; nucleotides outside the gene matches: 7. Germline CDR1 KGHSH, CDR2 LQKENI. The CDR3 runs 16 residues. This CDR3 is CASSPPRLAGRYEQYF. The CDR3 bases are TGTGCCAGCTCACCACCGCGGCTAGCGGGTCGCTACGAGCAGTACTTC.

The J gene is TRBJ2-2, the V gene TRBV4-2; 7 bases are a match to TRBD1. Germline trimming cut 0 bases from V and 6 bases from J; bases unmatched to any gene: 4. The germline CDR1 and CDR2 sequences are LGHNA and YNFKEQ. This CDR3 has 15 amino acids. CDR3 protein: CASSQETGSPGELFF. The CDR3, as DNA: TGTGCCAGCAGCCAAGAGACAGGGAGTCCCGGGGAGCTGTTTTTT.

This chain connects TRBV27 to TRBJ1-6; 7 nucleotides agree with TRBD1. In germline, CDR1 is MNHEY, CDR2 SMNVEV (reference sequence). The CDR3 spans 13 residues. Germline trimming cut 5 bases from V and 5 bases from J; bases unmatched to any gene: 0. DNA for the CDR3: TGTGCCAGCAGTAGGGGGCATAATTCACCCCTCCACTTT. Amino acid sequence: CASSRGHNSPLHF.

The chain has TRBV3-1 (or the pseudogene TRBV3-2) and TRBJ2-5; D perhaps matches TRBD1 (5 bases). The germline V gene has CDR1 LGHDT and CDR2 YNNKEL (reference sequence). The CDR3 totals 13 residues. With 2 bases removed from V and 2 bases from J, the gap between germline ends came to 6 bases. The CDR3 coding sequence is TGTGCCAGCAGCCAACAGGGACAAGAGACCCAGTACTTC. Protein product: CASSQQGQETQYF.